This passage covers 14 T cell receptor beta chains from one sample sequenced in a study of blood T cell repertoires in COVID-19. Sequencing used immunoSEQ multiplex PCR; TCRdb keeps in-frame clones, though not all of them. The profile covers over 90,000 clones, with 84% appearing a single time and 9.5% to 10% taken by the ten largest. Sequencing was done on a sample of peripheral blood. These receptors were collected from a man aged 40-50 years with active or convalescent COVID-19.

On this clone itself: The junction shows a germline mismatch at one end, possibly a read error. The chain has TRBV9 and TRBJ2-1; tentatively, D is TRBD2 (5 bases). CDR1 and CDR2 from the germline V gene are SGDLS and YYNGEE. This CDR3 has 12 amino acids. CDR3 nucleotides: TGTGCCAGCAGGGAGGCGGGCGGGCCTATACTCTTC. Its protein product is CASREAGGPILF.

The chain is built from TRBV4-1 and TRBJ1-5; 8 nucleotides match TRBD1. CDR1 is MGHRA, CDR2 YSYEKL, per germline. V shed 3 bases and J 3 bases; nucleotides not matched to a gene: 7. The CDR3 extends over 16 amino acids. The CDR3 DNA is TGCGCCAGCAGCCAGGCCTTGACAGGGGACAATCAGCCCCAGCATTTT. This encodes CASSQALTGDNQPQHF.

The chain couples TRBV6-1 to TRBJ1-6, with D perhaps TRBD1 (6 bases). This CDR3 has 18 amino acids. Trimming stripped 3 bases from V and 7 bases from J, with 22 bases between. CDR1 is MNHNS, CDR2 SASEGT, per germline. Here the CDR3 reads CASSDPPDRFKGNSPLHF. CDR3 DNA sequence: TGTGCCAGCAGTGACCCACCAGACAGGTTCAAGGGGAATTCACCCCTCCACTTT.

The chain has TRBV18 and TRBJ2-7; 11 bases are a match to TRBD2. The CDR3 consists of 16 residues. V gave up 1 base and J gave up 1 base; unmatched junction bases: 3. Germline V lookup: CDR1 KGHSH, CDR2 LQKENI. The CDR3 here is CASSPQGTSGSYEQYF. CDR3 nucleotide sequence: TGTGCCAGCTCACCACAGGGGACTAGCGGTTCCTACGAGCAGTACTTC.

This clone has a single count. V is TRBV3-1 (or the pseudogene TRBV3-2) and J is TRBJ2-5; TRBD2 matches 7 bases. There are 15 residues in the CDR3. CDR1 is LGHDT and CDR2 is YNNKEL in the germline V gene (reference sequence). Trimming cost V 0 bases and J 4 bases; bases outside gene matches: 5. This chain's CDR3 is CASSQEWRGRETQYF. DNA of the CDR3: TGTGCCAGCAGCCAAGAATGGCGGGGGAGAGAGACCCAGTACTTC.

The chain carries TRBV5-1 and TRBJ2-2; TRBD1 might be the D (5 bases). Germline-derived CDR1 and CDR2 are SGHRS and YFSETQ. The CDR3 length is 15 residues. Trimming removed 2 bases from V and 4 bases from J, with 12 bases in between. The CDR3 sequence: CASSLEGAGTGELFF. The CDR3 DNA is TGCGCCAGCAGCTTAGAAGGGGCCGGCACCGGGGAGCTGTTTTTT. Combining the CDR3 with reference TRBV5-1 and TRBJ2-2 gives the whole variable domain KAGVTQTPRYLIKTRGQQVTLSCSPISGHRSVSWYQQTPGQGLQFLFEYFSETQRNKGNFPGRFSGRQFSNSRSEMNVSTLELGDSALYLCASSLEGAGTGELFFGEGSRLTVL.

The chain uses TRBV7-3 and TRBJ2-1, with no clear D. V lost 6 bases and J lost 11, with 17 bases in between. This CDR3 comprises 13 residues. Germline CDR1 reads SGHTA; CDR2 reads FQGTGA. CDR3 protein: CASSPERLEQQFF. The CDR3 DNA sequence: TGTGCCAGCAGTCCCGAACGATTAGAACAGCAGTTCTTC.

CDR3 region: CASSLDLRRQFPYNYGYTF. CDR3 DNA: TGTGCCAGCAGCTTAGATCTGAGGAGACAGTTCCCCTATAACTATGGCTACACCTTC. This chain links TRBV11-3 with TRBJ1-2, with a tentative D call TRBD1 (5 bases). The CDR3 has 19 residues. Trimming took off 0 bases at V and 1 base at J, with 21 bases between the two ends. Germline V CDR1 and CDR2: SGHNT, YENEEA. The entire variable domain, with the rest obtained from reference TRBV11-3 and TRBJ1-2, is as follows: EAGVVQSPRYKIIEKKQPVAFWCNPISGHNTLYWYLQNLGQGPELLIRYENEEAVDDSQLPKDRFSAERLKGVDSTLKIQPAELGDSAVYLCASSLDLRRQFPYNYGYTFGSGTRLTVV.

V is TRBV11-2 and J is TRBJ1-6; TRBD1 is a possible D gene (5 bases). Germline V CDR1 and CDR2: SGHAT, FQNNGV. This CDR3 region has 15 residues. V was trimmed by 10 bases and J by 6 bases, leaving 19 bases between them. The CDR3 protein is CATQGGAGFNSPLHF. The CDR3 DNA reads TGTGCCACTCAGGGAGGAGCGGGCTTTAATTCACCCCTCCACTTT.

This chain connects TRBV5-1 to TRBJ2-5; tentative D call: TRBD2 (6 bases). The V end was cut by 4 bases, the J end by 0 bases, with 13 bases between. The germline V gene encodes CDR1 SGHRS and CDR2 YFSETQ. The CDR3 extends over 15 amino acids. CDR3 DNA sequence: TGCGCCAGCAGCAACCAGGGACTGTACCAAGAGACCCAGTACTTC. This gives the protein CASSNQGLYQETQYF.

The J gene is TRBJ1-4, the V gene TRBV2; D not certain. In germline, CDR1 is SNHLY, CDR2 FYNNEI. Between the trimmed V and J ends, which lost 7 bases and 5 bases, there was a span of 11 bases. The CDR3 runs to 13 residues. Here the CDR3 reads CASTWALNEKLFF. The CDR3 DNA follows: TGTGCCAGCACTTGGGCCCTAAATGAAAAACTGTTTTTT.

The chain links TRBV5-4 to TRBJ2-7; 10 nucleotides agree with TRBD2. Trimming took 1 base from V and 4 from J; bases not matched to a gene: 5. This CDR3 has 15 residues. Germline CDR1 SGHNT, CDR2 YYREEE (reference sequence). CDR3 sequence: CASSLWTSGSYEQYF. DNA for the CDR3: TGTGCCAGCAGCTTGTGGACTAGCGGAAGTTACGAGCAGTACTTC.

There are a few counts of this clone. The CDR3: CASSLHPDNYTF. The CDR3 bases are TGTGCCAGCAGTTTACACCCGGACAATTACACCTTC. The chain recombines TRBV12-3 or TRBV12-4 with TRBJ1-2; D is possibly TRBD1 (5 bases). The V end lost 2 bases, the J end lost 11 bases, and 12 bases lay between the germline ends. The CDR3 totals 12 residues.

This clone was seen only once. The rearrangement uses TRBV2 and TRBJ2-5, with 7 bases lining up with TRBD2. This CDR3 is 14 amino acids long. With V trimmed by 9 bases and J by 5 bases, 12 bases remained unmatched. Germline V lookup: CDR1 SNHLY, CDR2 FYNNEI. CDR3 nucleotides: TGTGCCAGGACCGGGGAGGGAAGTCTGGAGACCCAGTACTTC. Its protein is CARTGEGSLETQYF.